Following are 23 T cell receptor beta chains from one sample sequenced in a study of beta chain features in type 1 diabetes. The study, taken as a whole, reports: Among all four CD4+ subsets, Type 1 diabetes patients had TCRB CDR3s that were moderately but significantly shorter.

These receptors' targets are unknown. Expressed TCRB transcripts were sequenced because the isolated RNA had all been reverse transcribed beforehand. The table came from immunoSEQ multiplex PCR; TCRdb's copy has only in-frame clones and leaves some out. The table includes 300,000 or so clones, roughly a tenth detected once. Input material: central memory CD4+ T cells from blood. These receptors were obtained from a man aged 25 to 40 with type 1 diabetes.

The gene calls are TRBV5-1 and TRBJ2-2, with D uncertain. The V and J ends lost 4 bases and 0 bases respectively, with 7 bases between them. CDR3 length equals 14 residues. Germline V gene lookup returns CDR1 SGHRS and CDR2 YFSETQ. CDR3 amino acids: CASSPQANTGELFF. DNA of the CDR3: TGCGCCAGCAGCCCCCAGGCGAACACCGGGGAGCTGTTTTTT.

Written as DNA, the CDR3 is TGTGCCAGCAGTTTATCCGGGCCAGACGAGCAGTACTTC. Its protein product is CASSLSGPDEQYF. V is TRBV28 and J is TRBJ2-7; the D is unclear. V lost 1 base and J lost 5, with 9 bases in between. The CDR3 loop spans 13 amino acids. The germline V gene encodes CDR1 MDHEN and CDR2 SYDVKM.

V and J are TRBV6-5 and TRBJ2-1; D gene unclear. Per the germline V gene, CDR1 is MNHEY and CDR2 is SVGAGI. The CDR3 has 14 residues. Trimming pared 7 bases from V and 6 bases from J, leaving 16 bases between. The CDR3, as DNA: TGTGCCAGCAAAGGCCGATTGCAGAGCAATGAGCAGTTCTTC. Protein sequence: CASKGRLQSNEQFF.

In its sample, this clone was seen a few times. This chain uses TRBV6-5 with TRBJ1-2; D is perhaps TRBD1 (5 bases). Trimming removed 2 bases at V and 9 bases at J, with 10 bases between. Germline V lookup: CDR1 MNHEY, CDR2 SVGAGI. The CDR3 covers 12 residues. Here the CDR3 reads CASSYNGARYTF. In DNA form, the CDR3 reads TGTGCCAGCAGTTACAACGGGGCTCGCTACACCTTC.

This clone has just a few counts. The rearrangement links TRBV2 to TRBJ2-3; tentative D call: TRBD1 (6 bases). CDR3 size: 14 residues. The germline CDR1 and CDR2 sequences are SNHLY and FYNNEI. Trimming left V 6 bases short and J 2 bases short, with 12 bases between. The CDR3 region has the DNA TGTGCCAGCAGCAGGGGACATTACACAGATACGCAGTATTTT. Encoded protein: CASSRGHYTDTQYF.

This clone was recorded a few times. The chain combines TRBV11-2 with TRBJ1-6; D is unresolved. The V gene's germline CDR1 is SGHAT and CDR2 FQNNGV. The CDR3 spans 13 residues. Trimming cost V 3 bases and J 5 bases, with 5 bases left between them. The DNA for the CDR3 is TGTGCCAGCAGCTTGTCCGATAATTCACCCCTCCACTTT. Translation: CASSLSDNSPLHF.

This chain joins TRBV4-3 and TRBJ1-6, with D uncertain. Per germline, CDR1 LGHNA and CDR2 YSLEER. Trimming removed 0 bases at V and 5 bases at J, with 14 bases between. The CDR3 is 17 amino acids. CDR3 in DNA: TGCGCCAGCAGCCAAGATTATGTCAGCCAAAATAATTCACCCCTCCACTTT. It codes for CASSQDYVSQNNSPLHF.

DNA of the CDR3: TGTGCCAGCAGCTCGCGTAGGGACATTCAGTACTTC. Encoded protein: CASSSRRDIQYF. The V gene is TRBV11-3, the J gene TRBJ2-4; unclear D gene. The CDR3 spans 12 residues. Trimming pared 4 bases from V and 8 bases from J, leaving 9 bases between. Germline assignment: CDR1 SGHNT and CDR2 YENEEA.

The rearrangement links TRBV7-8 to TRBJ2-5, with D tentatively TRBD1 (7 bases). CDR3 length: 14 residues. Germline CDR1 and CDR2: SGHVS and FQNEAQ. Trimming took off 5 bases at V and 5 bases at J, with 15 bases between the two ends. CDR3 nucleotides: TGTGCCAGCAGCGCCAGGACAGGAGGGGAGACCCAGTACTTC. Amino acid sequence: CASSARTGGETQYF.

The chain carries TRBV7-2 and TRBJ2-3, with TRBD1 matching over 9 bases. With V trimmed by 5 bases and J by 7 bases, 7 bases remained unmatched. The CDR3 spans 14 residues. The germline V gene encodes CDR1 SGHTA and CDR2 FQGNSA. CDR3 protein: CASSPGTGRNTQYF. The CDR3 nucleotides are TGTGCCAGCAGCCCAGGGACAGGGAGAAATACGCAGTATTTT.

Written as DNA, the CDR3 is TGTGCCAGCAGTTTACGGGGGGACAATGGCTACACCTTC. Encoded protein: CASSLRGDNGYTF. The V and J genes are TRBV27 and TRBJ1-2; TRBD1 might be the D (6 bases). There are 13 residues in the CDR3. V was cut by 2 bases and J by 6 bases, with 10 bases left in between. Germline CDR1 is MNHEY and CDR2 is SMNVEV (reference sequence).

The chain links TRBV28 to TRBJ2-7, with 9 nucleotides matching TRBD1. CDR3 size: 15 residues. The germline V gene has CDR1 MDHEN and CDR2 SYDVKM. The trim removed 5 bases at V and 7 bases at J, leaving 12 bases unmatched. The CDR3 sequence is CASSGGGQGLREQYF. CDR3 DNA sequence: TGTGCCAGCAGTGGGGGTGGACAGGGGCTTCGGGAGCAGTACTTC.

This clone has a handful of counts. The chain has TRBV4-2 and TRBJ2-1; 9 nucleotides match TRBD2. V gave up 0 bases and J gave up 9 bases; unmatched junction bases: 12. Per the germline V gene, CDR1 is LGHNA and CDR2 is YNFKEQ. This CDR3 is built from 17 residues. The CDR3 spells CASSQELTSGGTREQFF. DNA of the CDR3: TGTGCCAGCAGCCAAGAACTGACCAGCGGGGGGACCCGTGAGCAGTTCTTC.

This clone showed up just a few times. V and J are TRBV7-9 and TRBJ2-5, with D perhaps matching TRBD2 (5 bases). The CDR3 loop spans 15 amino acids. V gave up 4 bases and J gave up 5 bases, with 17 bases separating them. Germline assignment: CDR1 SEHNR and CDR2 FQNEAQ (reference sequence). DNA for the CDR3: TGTGCCAGCAGCTCCCTCCCGTCCTGGGAGGAGACCCAGTACTTC. Residues: CASSSLPSWEETQYF.

The V and J genes are TRBV28 and TRBJ1-2; 12 bases map to TRBD1. The CDR3 spans 14 residues. J was trimmed by 6 bases and V by 4 bases; bases with no gene match: 3. Germline-derived CDR1 and CDR2 are MDHEN and SYDVKM. The CDR3, as DNA: TGTGCCAGCAGTTGGGGACAGGGGGCGGATGGCTACACCTTC. Translated: CASSWGQGADGYTF.

This clone was counted a few times. The chain uses TRBV25-1 and TRBJ1-5, with 7 bases lining up with TRBD1. Losses at the gene ends were 4 bases for V and 3 bases for J; bases not matched to a gene: 12. This CDR3 comprises 17 residues. Germline-derived CDR1 and CDR2 are MGHDK and SYGVNS. The CDR3 DNA reads as TGTGCCAGCAGTGTTTACCCGGGACAGCGGGACAATCAGCCCCAGCATTTT. It is translated as CASSVYPGQRDNQPQHF.

The chain joins TRBV10-3 to TRBJ2-7, with D perhaps matching TRBD2 (5 bases). The V end was cut by 4 bases, the J end by 1 base, with 8 bases between. The germline CDR1 and CDR2 sequences are ENHRY and SYGVKD. The CDR3 runs to 13 residues. This CDR3 is CAISGESSYEQYF. DNA of the CDR3: TGTGCCATCAGTGGGGAGTCTTCCTACGAGCAGTACTTC.

This clone was found a few times. The chain carries TRBV28 and TRBJ1-4; the D gene is possibly TRBD1 (6 bases). CDR1 MDHEN and CDR2 SYDVKM come from the germline V gene. V was trimmed by 6 bases and J by 8 bases, leaving 16 bases between them. The CDR3 covers 14 residues. The DNA of the CDR3 is TGTGCCAGCAGCATAGTCGGGGGCGGGGAAAAACTGTTTTTT. Protein: CASSIVGGGEKLFF.

This clone showed up just a few times. This chain links TRBV28 with TRBJ2-3; D uncertain. V was pared by 2 bases and J by 4 bases, with 7 bases between. The CDR3 runs 13 residues. Looked up from germline, CDR1 is MDHEN and CDR2 is SYDVKM. The CDR3 nucleotides are TGTGCCAGCAGTTTAACTGCGGCAGATACGCAGTATTTT. Its protein is CASSLTAADTQYF.

This clone has only a few counts. This same CDR3 is encoded by further DNA sequences in the sample. The rearrangement joins TRBV5-6 to TRBJ2-5, with D hard to call. Per germline, CDR1 SGHDT and CDR2 YYEEEE. Trimming took 2 bases from V and 2 from J, leaving 4 bases between them. The CDR3 has 12 residues. CDR3 in amino acids: CASSLAQETQYF. CDR3 nucleotides: TGTGCCAGCAGCTTAGCTCAAGAGACCCAGTACTTC.

The chain recombines TRBV4-3 with TRBJ2-1; TRBD2 matches 7 bases. CDR3 length equals 16 residues. The V gene end was trimmed by 0 bases and the J gene end by 4 bases; junction bases not matched to a gene: 6. Germline assignment: CDR1 LGHNA and CDR2 YSLEER. CDR3 in amino acids: CASSQDPAGRYNEQFF. Here the CDR3 DNA reads TGCGCCAGCAGCCAAGATCCAGCGGGGAGGTACAATGAGCAGTTCTTC.

This clone was detected a few times. The rearrangement joins TRBV9 to TRBJ1-1, with D possibly matching TRBD1 (5 bases). This CDR3 spans 14 amino acids. Per the germline V gene, CDR1 is SGDLS and CDR2 is YYNGEE. V was clipped by 4 bases and J by 5 bases, with 15 bases between them. CDR3 sequence: CASSPLGVATEAFF. The DNA for the CDR3 is TGTGCCAGCAGCCCTTTAGGGGTGGCGACTGAAGCTTTCTTT.

Written as DNA, the CDR3 is TGTGCCAGCAGCTTAGCCCCCGGGACAGCCAGGGGGGAGCTGTTTTTT. As protein: CASSLAPGTARGELFF. The V call is TRBV7-8, the J call TRBJ2-2, with TRBD1 matching 7 bases. This CDR3 is 16 amino acids long. J lost 8 bases, V lost 0 bases, and 9 bases had no gene match. Germline V CDR1 and CDR2: SGHVS, FQNEAQ.